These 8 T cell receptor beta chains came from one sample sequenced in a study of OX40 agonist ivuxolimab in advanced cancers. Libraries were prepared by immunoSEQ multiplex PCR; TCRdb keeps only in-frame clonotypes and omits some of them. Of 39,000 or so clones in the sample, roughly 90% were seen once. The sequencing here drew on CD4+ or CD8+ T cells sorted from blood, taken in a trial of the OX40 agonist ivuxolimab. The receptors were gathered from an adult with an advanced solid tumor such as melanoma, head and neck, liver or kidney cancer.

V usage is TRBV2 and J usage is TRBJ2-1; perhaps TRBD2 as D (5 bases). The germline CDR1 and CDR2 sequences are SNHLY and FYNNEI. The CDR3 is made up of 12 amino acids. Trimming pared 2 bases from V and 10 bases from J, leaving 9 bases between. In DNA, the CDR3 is TGTGCCAGCAGTGAAATAGCGCCGGAGCAGTTCTTC. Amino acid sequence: CASSEIAPEQFF.

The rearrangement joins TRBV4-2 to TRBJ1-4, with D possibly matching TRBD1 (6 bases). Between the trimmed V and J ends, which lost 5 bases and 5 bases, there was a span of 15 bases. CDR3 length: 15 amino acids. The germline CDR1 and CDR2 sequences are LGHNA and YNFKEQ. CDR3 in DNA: TGTGCCAGCAGCTCTACAGGGTCCGTAAATGAAAAACTGTTTTTT. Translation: CASSSTGSVNEKLFF.

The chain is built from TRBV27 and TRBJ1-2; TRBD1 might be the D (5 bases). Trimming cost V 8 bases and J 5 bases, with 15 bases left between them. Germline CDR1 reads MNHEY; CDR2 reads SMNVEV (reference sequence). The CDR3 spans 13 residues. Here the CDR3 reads CASGPTAYYGYTF. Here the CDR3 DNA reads TGTGCCAGCGGACCGACAGCCTATTATGGCTACACCTTC.

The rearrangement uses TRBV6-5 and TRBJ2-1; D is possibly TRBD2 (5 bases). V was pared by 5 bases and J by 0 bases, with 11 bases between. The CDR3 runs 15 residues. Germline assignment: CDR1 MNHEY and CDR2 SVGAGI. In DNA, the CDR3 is TGTGCCAGCAGTCCGGACTCTGTCTCCTACAATGAGCAGTTCTTC. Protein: CASSPDSVSYNEQFF.

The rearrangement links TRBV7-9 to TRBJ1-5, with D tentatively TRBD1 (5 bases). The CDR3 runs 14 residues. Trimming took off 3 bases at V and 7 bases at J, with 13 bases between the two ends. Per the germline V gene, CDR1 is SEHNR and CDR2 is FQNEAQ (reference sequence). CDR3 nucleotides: TGTGCCAGCAGCTTGGGCAGGGAATTACAGCCCCAGCATTTT. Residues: CASSLGRELQPQHF.

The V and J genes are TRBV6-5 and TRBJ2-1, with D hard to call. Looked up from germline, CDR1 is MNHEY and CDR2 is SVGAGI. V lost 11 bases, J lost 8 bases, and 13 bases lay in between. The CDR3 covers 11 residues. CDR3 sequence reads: CAVLVGYEQFF. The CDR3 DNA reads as TGTGCCGTTCTAGTAGGCTATGAGCAGTTCTTC.

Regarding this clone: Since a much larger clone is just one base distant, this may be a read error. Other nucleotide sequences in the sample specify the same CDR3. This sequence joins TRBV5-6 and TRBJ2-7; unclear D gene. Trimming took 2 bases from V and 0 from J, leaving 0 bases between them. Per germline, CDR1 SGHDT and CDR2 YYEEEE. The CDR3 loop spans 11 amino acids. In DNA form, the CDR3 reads TGTGCCAGCAGCTTCTCCTACGAGCAGTACTTC. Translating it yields CASSFSYEQYF.

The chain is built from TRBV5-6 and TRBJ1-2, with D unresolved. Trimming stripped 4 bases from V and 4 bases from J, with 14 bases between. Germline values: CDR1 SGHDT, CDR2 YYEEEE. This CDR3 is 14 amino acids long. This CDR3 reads CASSGDRNVYGYTF. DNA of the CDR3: TGTGCCAGCAGCGGCGATAGAAATGTCTATGGCTACACCTTC.